This TCR beta chain was observed in a study of cytomegalovirus exposure and HLA in healthy donors. Study results and caveats: 87-base-pair reads could not separate some V segments, including TRBV6-2 and TRBV6-3. Reportedly, diagnosis of cytomegalovirus status by the classifier showed high specificity and sensitivity. CMV serostatus was the sole immune exposure information available.

With regard to this clone: Its target is not known.

Germline lookup yields CDR1 MNHEY and CDR2 SVGAGI. CDR3 length: 16 amino acids. Trimming removed 0 bases from V and 2 bases from J, with 13 bases in between. The study ran its PCR with 60 Vbeta and 13 Jbeta primers. This table comes from immunoSEQ multiplex PCR, and its TCRdb copy is limited to in-frame clones, with some not included. The profile shows about 140,000 clones, 80% of them singletons. The clonotype was recovered from a female donor in good health and CMV-seronegative. The chain employs TRBV6-5 and TRBJ2-5, with D possibly being TRBD1 (6 bases). Sequencing was done on a sample of PBMCs. In DNA form, the CDR3 reads TGTGCCAGCAGTTACTCGATTTACAGGGCACAAGAGACCCAGTACTTC. It is translated as CASSYSIYRAQETQYF.